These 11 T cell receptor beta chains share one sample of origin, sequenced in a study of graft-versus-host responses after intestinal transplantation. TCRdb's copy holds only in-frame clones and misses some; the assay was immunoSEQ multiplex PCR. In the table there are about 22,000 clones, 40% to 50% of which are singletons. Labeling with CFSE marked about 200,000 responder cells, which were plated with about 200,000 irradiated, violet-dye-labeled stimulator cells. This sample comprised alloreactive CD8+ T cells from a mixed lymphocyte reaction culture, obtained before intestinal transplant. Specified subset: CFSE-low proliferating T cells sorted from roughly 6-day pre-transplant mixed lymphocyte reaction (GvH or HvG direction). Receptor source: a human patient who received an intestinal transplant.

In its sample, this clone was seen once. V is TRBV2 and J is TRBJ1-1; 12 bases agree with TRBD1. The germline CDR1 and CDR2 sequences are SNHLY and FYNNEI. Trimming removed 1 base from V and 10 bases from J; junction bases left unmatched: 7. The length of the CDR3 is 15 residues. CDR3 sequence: CASSEGDRGLSRAFF. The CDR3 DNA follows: TGTGCCAGCAGTGAAGGGGACAGGGGGCTGAGTAGAGCTTTCTTT.

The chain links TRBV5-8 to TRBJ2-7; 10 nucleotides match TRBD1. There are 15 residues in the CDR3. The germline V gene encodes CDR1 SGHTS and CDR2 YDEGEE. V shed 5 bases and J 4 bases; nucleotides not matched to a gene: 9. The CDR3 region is CASSQTGGTLYEQYF. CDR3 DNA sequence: TGTGCCAGCAGTCAGACAGGGGGCACTCTTTACGAGCAGTACTTC.

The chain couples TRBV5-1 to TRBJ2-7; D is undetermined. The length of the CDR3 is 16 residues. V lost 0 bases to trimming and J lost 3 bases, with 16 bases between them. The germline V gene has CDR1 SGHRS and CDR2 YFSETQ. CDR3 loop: CASSLAKSDWIYEQYF. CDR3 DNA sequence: TGCGCCAGCAGCTTGGCCAAGAGCGATTGGATCTACGAGCAGTACTTC.

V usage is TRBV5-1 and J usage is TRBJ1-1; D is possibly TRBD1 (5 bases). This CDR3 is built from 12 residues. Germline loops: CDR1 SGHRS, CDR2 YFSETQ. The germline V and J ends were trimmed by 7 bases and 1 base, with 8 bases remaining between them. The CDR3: CASGDRNTEAFF. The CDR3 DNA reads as TGCGCCAGCGGCGACAGGAACACTGAAGCTTTCTTT.

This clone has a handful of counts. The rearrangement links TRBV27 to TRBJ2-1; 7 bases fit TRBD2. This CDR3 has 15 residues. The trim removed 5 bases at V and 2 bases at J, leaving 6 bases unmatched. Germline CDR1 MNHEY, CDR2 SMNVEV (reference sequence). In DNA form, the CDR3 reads TGTGCCAGCAGTCGGGGAGGGAGCACCTACAATGAGCAGTTCTTC. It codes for CASSRGGSTYNEQFF.

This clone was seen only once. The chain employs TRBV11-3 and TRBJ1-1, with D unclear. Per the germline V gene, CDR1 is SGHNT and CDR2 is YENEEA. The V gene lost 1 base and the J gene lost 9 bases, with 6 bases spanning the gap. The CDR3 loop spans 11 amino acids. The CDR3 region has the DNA TGTGCCAGCAGCTTAGGCCTTAAAGCTTTCTTT. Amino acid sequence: CASSLGLKAFF. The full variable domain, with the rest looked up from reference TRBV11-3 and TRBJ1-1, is EAGVVQSPRYKIIEKKQPVAFWCNPISGHNTLYWYLQNLGQGPELLIRYENEEAVDDSQLPKDRFSAERLKGVDSTLKIQPAELGDSAVYLCASSLGLKAFFGQGTRLTVV.

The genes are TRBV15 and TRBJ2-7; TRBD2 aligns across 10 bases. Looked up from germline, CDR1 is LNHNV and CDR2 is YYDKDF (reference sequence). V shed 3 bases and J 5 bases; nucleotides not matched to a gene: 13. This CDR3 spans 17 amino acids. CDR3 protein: CATSSLRGTSGIHEQYF. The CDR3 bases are TGTGCCACCAGCAGCCTCAGGGGAACTAGCGGGATCCACGAGCAGTACTTC.

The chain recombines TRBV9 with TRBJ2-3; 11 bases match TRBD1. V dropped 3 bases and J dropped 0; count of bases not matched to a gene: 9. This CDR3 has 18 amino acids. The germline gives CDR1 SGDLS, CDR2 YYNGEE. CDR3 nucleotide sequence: TGTGCCAGCAGCGCAGGATTGAGGACAGGGGGCAGCACAGATACGCAGTATTTT. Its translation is CASSAGLRTGGSTDTQYF. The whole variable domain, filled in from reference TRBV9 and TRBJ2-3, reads DSGVTQTPKHLITATGQRVTLRCSPRSGDLSVYWYQQSLDQGLQFLIQYYNGEERAKGNILERFSAQQFPDLHSELNLSSLELGDSALYFCASSAGLRTGGSTDTQYFGPGTRLTVL.

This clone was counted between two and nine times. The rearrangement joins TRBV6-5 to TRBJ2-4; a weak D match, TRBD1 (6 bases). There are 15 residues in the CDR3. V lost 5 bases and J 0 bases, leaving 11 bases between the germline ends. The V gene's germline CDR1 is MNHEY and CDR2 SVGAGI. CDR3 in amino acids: CASSRDMIAKNIQYF. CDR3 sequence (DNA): TGTGCCAGCAGTCGGGACATGATAGCCAAAAACATTCAGTACTTC.

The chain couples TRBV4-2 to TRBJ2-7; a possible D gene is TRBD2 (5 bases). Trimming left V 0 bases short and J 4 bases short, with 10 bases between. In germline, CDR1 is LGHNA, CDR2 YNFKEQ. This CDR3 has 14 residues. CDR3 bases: TGTGCCAGCAGCCAAGATGGCCTAGCTTACGAGCAGTACTTC. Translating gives CASSQDGLAYEQYF.

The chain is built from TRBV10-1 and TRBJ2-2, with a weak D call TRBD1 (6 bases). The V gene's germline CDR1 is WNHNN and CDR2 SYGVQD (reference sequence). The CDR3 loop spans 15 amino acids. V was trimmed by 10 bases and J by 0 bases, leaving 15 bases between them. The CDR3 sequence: CATEDRNANTGELFF. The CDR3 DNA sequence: TGCGCCACGGAAGACAGGAACGCGAACACCGGGGAGCTGTTTTTT.